The 9 T cell receptor beta chains below were found in one sample sequenced in a study of a mutant IDH1 vaccine in newly diagnosed glioma. Specified time point: baseline, week 1 (first vaccination visit). Treatment in this sample: pre-vaccination baseline after standard-of-care therapy. Using immunoSEQ multiplex PCR, the repertoire was profiled, and TCRdb retains in-frame clones only, with some absent. This table holds about 98,000 clones, 80% to 90% found once. The material sequenced was PBMCs, taken from a glioma patient treated with radiotherapy, temozolomide or both. The receptors were sampled from a woman aged 45 to 65 with glioma.

This rearrangement joins TRBV2 to TRBJ2-2, with D uncertain. With 7 bases removed from V and 2 bases from J, the gap between germline ends came to 5 bases. This CDR3 comprises 12 residues. Germline-derived CDR1 and CDR2 are SNHLY and FYNNEI. The DNA for the CDR3 is TGTGCCAGCATAGGAAACACCGGGGAGCTGTTTTTT. Translated, it gives CASIGNTGELFF.

The chain couples TRBV7-2 to TRBJ2-7; 7 bases map to TRBD2. Germline trimming cut 0 bases from V and 2 bases from J; bases unmatched to any gene: 1. The CDR3 sequence is 14 residues long. Germline V CDR1 and CDR2: SGHTA, FQGNSA. CDR3 coding DNA: TGTGCCAGCAGCTTAGCCGCGGGAGCCTACGAGCAGTACTTC. This sequence encodes CASSLAAGAYEQYF.

The gene calls are TRBV9 and TRBJ2-7; a possible D gene is TRBD2 (5 bases). The ends were cut back, 2 bases at V and 3 bases at J, with 12 bases in the middle. CDR1 is SGDLS and CDR2 is YYNGEE in the germline V gene. The CDR3 has 14 amino acids. The CDR3 protein is CASSVTQRSYEQYF. The DNA for the CDR3 is TGTGCCAGCAGCGTTACCCAGCGGAGCTACGAGCAGTACTTC.

This chain links TRBV2 with TRBJ2-7; 8 positions agree with TRBD2. CDR1 SNHLY and CDR2 FYNNEI come from the germline V gene. V shed 7 bases, J shed 2 bases, and the junction held 13 bases outside the gene matches. This CDR3 has 16 residues. CDR3 amino acids: CASIPRGGLGTYEQYF. The CDR3 nucleotides read TGTGCCAGCATTCCTCGGGGGGGGCTAGGAACCTACGAGCAGTACTTC. Complete variable domain (other parts from reference TRBV2 and TRBJ2-7): EPEVTQTPSHQVTQMGQEVILRCVPISNHLYFYWYRQILGQKVEFLVSFYNNEISEKSEIFDDQFSVERPDGSNFTLKIRSTKLEDSAMYFCASIPRGGLGTYEQYFGPGTRLTVT.

The genes are TRBV4-1 and TRBJ1-1; D is uncertain. The CDR3 length is 13 residues. The V gene lost 4 bases and the J gene lost 3 bases, with 9 bases spanning the gap. Germline V gives CDR1 MGHRA, CDR2 YSYEKL. The chain's CDR3 is CASSRGLHTEAFF. DNA for the CDR3: TGCGCCAGCAGCCGTGGTTTGCACACTGAAGCTTTCTTT.

The V gene is TRBV6-6, the J gene TRBJ1-2, with TRBD1 matching 7 bases. CDR3 length equals 14 residues. Germline V gene sequence: CDR1 MNHNY, CDR2 SVGAGI (reference sequence). J gave up 3 bases and V 5 bases, and 6 bases lay outside the gene matches. The CDR3 DNA follows: TGTGCCAGCAGTAGGACAGGAGCACACTATGGCTACACCTTC. Translation gives CASSRTGAHYGYTF.

The V gene is TRBV30, the J gene TRBJ1-5; TRBD1 is a possible D gene (5 bases). Trimming pared 5 bases from V and 2 bases from J, leaving 13 bases between. Germline V gene sequence: CDR1 GTSNPN, CDR2 SVGIG (reference sequence). CDR3 length: 14 residues. The chain's CDR3 is CAWDAGLGNQPQHF. CDR3 bases: TGTGCCTGGGATGCAGGGCTGGGCAATCAGCCCCAGCATTTT. Complete variable domain (other parts from reference TRBV30 and TRBJ1-5): SQTIHQWPATLVQPVGSPLSLECTVEGTSNPNLYWYRQAAGRGLQLLFYSVGIGQISSEVPQNLSASRPQDRQFILSSKKLLLSDSGFYLCAWDAGLGNQPQHFGDGTRLSIL.

The chain employs TRBV6-4 and TRBJ2-7; the match to TRBD1 covers 10 bases. Germline V CDR1 and CDR2: MRHNA, SNTAGT. V was pared by 10 bases and J by 6 bases, with 21 bases of the junction left unmatched. This CDR3 spans 17 amino acids. The CDR3 DNA follows: TGTGCCACCGATGACAGGGGGCTAAGGCGGGCCAGGGGCGAGCAGTACTTC. Protein sequence: CATDDRGLRRARGEQYF.

This clone showed up just once. The chain has TRBV7-9 and TRBJ1-1; D might be TRBD1 (6 bases). The V gene lost 6 bases and the J gene lost 4 bases, with 12 bases spanning the gap. There are 13 residues in the CDR3. Germline CDR1 reads SEHNR; CDR2 reads FQNEAQ (reference sequence). The DNA of the CDR3 is TGTGCCAGCAGTAGGGGGGGCGGCACTGAAGCTTTCTTT. Translation gives CASSRGGGTEAFF.